These 8 T cell receptor beta chains share one sample of origin, sequenced in a study of molecular identifiers for immune sequencing clone quantification. TCRdb itself ran the PCR reads through MiXCR, one entry per CDR3 protein. The data hold approximately 680,000 distinct CDR3 sequences, with roughly 27% observed a single time. The sequenced sample was naive CD8+ T cells from blood, with Jurkat cell RNA spiked in. Subset denoted: FACS-sorted CD8+CD4-CCR7+CD45RA+ naive T cells. Every receptor here comes from a human donor in good health. Some libraries in this study had Jurkat cell RNA spiked in.

This clonotype was counted ten times or more. The V and J genes are TRBV4-1 and TRBJ1-1, with D perhaps matching TRBD1 (5 bases). The CDR3 runs to 18 residues. CDR1 MGHRA and CDR2 YSYEKL come from the germline V gene. The V end was cut by 1 base, the J end by 1 base, with 19 bases between. CDR3 protein: CASSQAGGFWDANTEAFF. The CDR3 DNA reads TGCGCCAGCAGCCAAGCGGGCGGGTTTTGGGACGCGAACACTGAAGCTTTCTTT.

The rearrangement joins TRBV20-1 to TRBJ1-2; D is uncertain. The V and J ends lost 5 bases and 0 bases respectively, with 4 bases between them. The CDR3 totals 11 residues. The V gene's germline CDR1 is DFQATT and CDR2 SNEGSKA (reference sequence). The CDR3 DNA follows: TGCAGTGCTCAGACTAACTATGGCTACACCTTC. As protein: CSAQTNYGYTF.

The chain links TRBV5-1 to TRBJ2-2; 11 bases match TRBD2. Germline CDR1 and CDR2: SGHRS and YFSETQ. Trimming cost V 6 bases and J 7 bases; bases outside gene matches: 11. The CDR3 covers 16 residues. The CDR3 nucleotides read TGCGCCAGCAAGCTCGAACTAGCGGGAGAGTTCGGGGAGCTGTTTTTT. Its protein product is CASKLELAGEFGELFF.

The chain uses TRBV27 and TRBJ1-1, with unresolved D. CDR3 length: 14 residues. The germline V and J ends were trimmed by 1 base and 6 bases, with 12 bases remaining between them. Germline V gives CDR1 MNHEY, CDR2 SMNVEV (reference sequence). The CDR3 loop reads CASSLWSGGPEAFF. DNA of the CDR3: TGTGCCAGCAGTTTATGGTCTGGAGGGCCTGAAGCTTTCTTT.

The chain couples TRBV28 to TRBJ2-2, with D unresolved. The V gene lost 6 bases and the J gene lost 4 bases, with 18 bases spanning the gap. The CDR3 contains 16 residues. CDR1 and CDR2 (germline): MDHEN, SYDVKM. The CDR3 coding sequence is TGTGCCAGCAGCCCCCTGTCAAGTAGGTCCACCGGGGAGCTGTTTTTT. Its translation is CASSPLSSRSTGELFF.

This clonotype was picked up a small number of times. The rearrangement uses TRBV6-1 and TRBJ2-5, with a tentative D call TRBD1 (6 bases). Germline loops: CDR1 MNHNS, CDR2 SASEGT. V dropped 1 base and J dropped 5 bases, with 20 bases sitting between them. The CDR3 runs to 17 residues. CDR3 region: CASSEGGEIQGWETQYF. DNA for the CDR3: TGTGCCAGCAGTGAAGGGGGCGAAATACAGGGTTGGGAGACCCAGTACTTC.

Worth noting for this clonotype: Since no conserved phenylalanine or tryptophan closes the CDR3, a read error is the likely cause. The chain combines TRBV29-1 with TRBJ2-7, with 9 bases that match TRBD2. Unmatched junction bases numbered 7, after V lost 1 base and J lost 3 bases. This CDR3 contains 15 residues. Germline values: CDR1 SQVTM, CDR2 ANQGSEA. The CDR3 DNA sequence: TGCAGCGTTGAAGTAGGGGAGACTAGCGGCTACGAGCAGTACATC. Protein product: CSVEVGETSGYEQYI.

This clonotype showed up just a few times. The V gene is TRBV30, the J gene TRBJ2-3; D is unresolved. The CDR3 has 13 residues. Trimming stripped 3 bases from V and 5 bases from J, with 12 bases between. Germline-derived CDR1 and CDR2 are GTSNPN and SVGIG (reference sequence). The CDR3 DNA follows: TGTGCCTGGAGCACCGCCGTTTTAGATACGCAGTATTTT. This sequence encodes CAWSTAVLDTQYF.